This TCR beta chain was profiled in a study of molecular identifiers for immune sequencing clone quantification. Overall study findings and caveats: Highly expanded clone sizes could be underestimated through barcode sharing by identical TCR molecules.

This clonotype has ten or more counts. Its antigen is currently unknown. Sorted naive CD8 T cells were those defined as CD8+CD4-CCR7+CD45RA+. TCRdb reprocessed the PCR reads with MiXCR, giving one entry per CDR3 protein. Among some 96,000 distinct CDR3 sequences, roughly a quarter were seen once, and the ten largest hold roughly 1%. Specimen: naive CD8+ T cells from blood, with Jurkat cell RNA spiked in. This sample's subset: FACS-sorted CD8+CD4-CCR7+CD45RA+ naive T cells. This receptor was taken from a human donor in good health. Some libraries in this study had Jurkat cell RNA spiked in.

The CDR3 nucleotides are TGTGCCAGCAGTGAGGACAGGGCCAATCAGCCCCAGCATTTT. This sequence encodes CASSEDRANQPQHF. The genes are TRBV6-5 and TRBJ1-5; 8 bases line up with TRBD1. The CDR3 loop spans 14 amino acids. Germline trimming cut 5 bases from V and 3 bases from J; bases unmatched to any gene: 3. Germline V gene lookup returns CDR1 MNHEY and CDR2 SVGAGI.